This T cell receptor beta chain is from a study of cytomegalovirus exposure and HLA in healthy donors listed by TCRdb under 2017. General notes on the study: According to an earlier analysis of a few hundred of the donors, roughly 180 million T cells yielded 90 million to 130 million unique TCR beta sequences and about 300 Gb of sequence data. HLA typing covered class I and class II loci at four-digit resolution. Among about 400 genotyped donors of the cohort, an average of roughly 230,000 unique TCR beta nucleotide sequences was sequenced per donor, of which about 19% were non-productive. In addition to the first cohort of 666 subjects, a separate validation cohort of some 120 different subjects was used. Donor age, sex, ethnicity and CMV serostatus were compiled together with the repertoire data. Rather than using new phenotypic data, the later analysis identified candidate immune exposures from TCR beta sequences and from how often those sequences occurred across donors. The T cell repertoires of 666 subjects were profiled by immunosequencing and related to cytomegalovirus serostatus. In a later analysis, previously published TCR beta repertoires from several hundred donors were re-analyzed and high-resolution HLA genotyping was added so that TCR occurrence patterns could be studied. Several DR-DQ haplotypes were handled as single units for association and clustering because linkage in the cohort was strong. Genome-wide SNP genotypes for about 65% of the roughly 670 donors were used in a later genetic analysis, which treated that subset as a discovery cohort. An early release that covered fewer than 750 HLA-typed donors contained 250 to 350 gigabases of sequencing data and about 93 million unique TCR sequences. To decide whether each TCR beta V gene segment behaved as functional or pseudogenic, an earlier analysis of approximately 600 of the donors relied on high-throughput TCR beta sequencing. Of the 300 to 500 genotyped donors, 75% to 85% were placed in the genetic ancestry cluster associated with self-reported Caucasian donors. All discovery cohort repertoires had been generated using a single sequencing platform. The study combined high-throughput TCR immunosequencing, statistical association of individual TCRs with disease status, and machine learning to predict cytomegalovirus infection status. The number of donors typed differed by locus, with roughly 629-640 for A, B, C, DRB1 and DQB1, more than 500 for DQA1, approximately 570 for DPA1, and about 450 for DPB1. The study aimed to test whether signatures of past pathogen exposure could be identified by cataloging public T cell receptors. The paper as a whole reports these results and caveats: This cohort had only TCR beta chains sequenced, and the lack of alpha or paired-chain data limited which features could be detected. When HLA alleles, especially DR and DQ, strongly co-occurred, attributing TCR associations to individual alleles was difficult. According to a later analysis, TCR association rates differed among HLA loci, with DRB1 alleles showing the most associated TCRs and HLA-C alleles showing the fewest. Because counts were too low, 15 to 20 rarely observed V segments, including chromosome 9 orphons, were excluded from the earlier analysis of some 540 of the donors. Compared with equally common non-associated chains, HLA-associated TCR beta chains in a later analysis were more clonally expanded and had lower generation probabilities. A later analysis found that most CMV-associated TCR beta chains appeared HLA-restricted, with HLA associations seemingly driven largely by CMV exposure. Cytomegalovirus status was reported to be diagnosed by the classifier with high specificity and sensitivity in both the original and validation cohorts. Most TCR sequences were observed very rarely across donors, whereas some public TCRs were present in many individuals. A group of highly shared sequence variants was considered likely to be a technical artifact of the sequencing pipeline. An earlier analysis of around 500 of the donors showed that most TCR beta V segments appeared in productive rearrangements either about 87% or about 30% of the time, which broadly matched IMGT annotations. Because HLA typing was missing for some donors at each locus, association tests included only the typed subset. Sequencing depth was assumed to be roughly uniform across donors in the presence/absence analyses, though that assumption may not hold. Several of the top co-occurrence clusters appeared to be linked to parvovirus B19, influenza, CMV and Epstein-Barr virus, according to a later analysis. The authors suggested that the approach could potentially be generalized to other disease states and immunological phenotypes. In a later genetic analysis, fewer N-insertions in productive TCRs were reported among donors in an Asian-associated ancestry cluster than the approximately 670-donor mean. The study gave a list of around 170 TCR beta chains associated with cytomegalovirus. In a later analysis, 16,951 TCR beta sequences were associated with specific HLA alleles at a false discovery rate of 0.05. A later genetic analysis associated a missense DCLRE1C variant with V-gene and J-gene trimming of TCR beta chains, and an independent cohort replicated the association. For the cohort, immune exposure information was limited to CMV serostatus. A few of the identified cytomegalovirus-associated TCR beta chains were confirmed in vitro to be specific for cytomegalovirus antigens. A further reported finding was that TCR beta sequences accurately predicted the HLA-A and HLA-B alleles for most subjects in the first cohort. Correlated functional status among segregating V segments might reflect linkage disequilibrium, but an unknown experimental factor could not be ruled out. The 87-base-pair reads could not distinguish some IMGT-functional V segments, including TRBV6-2 and TRBV6-3, so those segments were excluded.

Preparation of the library involved the immunoSEQ multiplex PCR assay. For the multiplex PCR, a mixture combining 60 forward primers for TCR Vbeta segments and 13 reverse primers for TCR Jbeta segments was used. The CDR3 region of rearranged TCR beta genes was amplified from genomic DNA by a multiplex PCR assay. The Illumina HiSeq System was used to sequence the amplified TCR beta libraries as 87-base-pair reads. In the paper's pipeline: In a later analysis, about 80 million unique TCR beta chains were counted across the 500 to 700 repertoires, and approximately 11 million of these chains were shared by at least two donors. Raw reads were error-corrected and collapsed into unique sequences with a nearest-neighbor algorithm that merged closely related sequences to remove PCR and sequencing errors. To assign V, D and J gene segments, CDR3 sequences were aligned to IMGT reference sequences. For a sequence to be retained, at least a six-nucleotide match to both a V gene segment and a J gene segment was required. Rearrangements were called productive when the CDR3 lacked stop codons and stayed in frame with V and J; all others were non-productive. Following IMGT convention, CDR3 was defined as the stretch from the second conserved V-encoded cysteine up to the conserved J-encoded phenylalanine. Sequences without an unambiguous match to a single V gene segment were excluded from the earlier analysis of almost 600 of the donors. In an earlier analysis of a few hundred of the donors, V segments were called functional above 56.7% productive rearrangements and were called segregating when the between-donor standard deviation exceeded 5%. To diagnose cytomegalovirus status from the catalog of TCR beta chain sequences, a statistical classification framework was built. A later analysis assigned V and J genes by comparing TCR nucleotide sequences with IMGT/GENE-DB human TR gene sequences. In a later analysis, CDR3 sequences and most-parsimonious VDJ recombination scenarios were assigned using the TCRdist pipeline. In a later analysis, each TCR beta chain was defined by its CDR3 amino acid sequence together with its V-gene family, and reads lacking a unique V-gene family were excluded. As a way to deal with suspected cross-contamination and a sequencing artifact, a later analysis dropped approximately 570 nucleotide sequences that were highly shared and had low generation probability. For each public chain, a later analysis derived a clonal expansion index from normalized ranks of inferred template counts within each repertoire. In a later analysis, generation probabilities were computed with a VDJ recombination model fitted to out-of-frame rearrangements, and the resulting probabilities were checked against IGoR. In a later analysis, hypergeometric tests were used to score TCR-TCR, TCR-HLA and TCR-CMV co-occurrence, with a repertoire-size bias correction applied to TCR pairs. To estimate false discovery rates, a later analysis permuted the HLA or CMV assignments 20 times. In a later analysis, co-occurring TCRs were grouped using DBSCAN, and TCRdist sequence similarity was added for clustering within HLA-allele-positive subsets. Co-occurrence clustering excluded repertoires with fewer than 30,000 or more than 120,000 public chains, plus five with anomalous nucleotide sharing. In its TCRdb copy, this immuneACCESS table keeps in-frame sequences only and misses some clones. Where compared with another copy, unresolved V genes explain less than half of these, and the others have no known cause. Clonal size and the V and J genes are those of that table, whereas D and trimming came from the DNA. This sample lists about 200,000 clones; over 80% were detected once. The ten biggest clones cover more than 0.6% of the sample.

This clone was seen only a few times. The antigen it recognizes is unknown. The record has no base qualities; no much larger clone is one base away. The cohort was made up of 666 healthy bone marrow donors. Cohort members were all nominally healthy when sampled, although unrecorded immune exposures were likely present. The donor was CMV seronegative and belonged to the group of 352 seronegative cohort members. A peripheral blood sample was collected from each donor, and TCR beta sequencing was performed on peripheral blood mononuclear cells. Genomic DNA extraction from the blood cell samples was performed with the Qiagen DNeasy Blood Extraction Kit. The CDR1 and CDR2 encoded by the germline V gene are SGHRS and YFSETQ. From the cysteine through the phenylalanine, the CDR3 covers 14 amino acids. This entry keeps only the CDR3 DNA: 42 bases, framed from base 1. Trimming removed 4 bases from V and 8 bases from J; the gene matches leave 6 bases unexplained.

Here the chain combines TRBV5-1 and TRBJ1-2, and TRBD1 matches 12 of the central bases. The sequencing input was PBMCs. The source of this sequence is a boy younger than 10 in good health and CMV-seronegative. The nucleotide sequence reads as follows: TGCGCCAGCAGCCCGGGGACAGGGGGCCGGGGCTACACCTTC. Its amino acids are CASSPGTGGRGYTF.